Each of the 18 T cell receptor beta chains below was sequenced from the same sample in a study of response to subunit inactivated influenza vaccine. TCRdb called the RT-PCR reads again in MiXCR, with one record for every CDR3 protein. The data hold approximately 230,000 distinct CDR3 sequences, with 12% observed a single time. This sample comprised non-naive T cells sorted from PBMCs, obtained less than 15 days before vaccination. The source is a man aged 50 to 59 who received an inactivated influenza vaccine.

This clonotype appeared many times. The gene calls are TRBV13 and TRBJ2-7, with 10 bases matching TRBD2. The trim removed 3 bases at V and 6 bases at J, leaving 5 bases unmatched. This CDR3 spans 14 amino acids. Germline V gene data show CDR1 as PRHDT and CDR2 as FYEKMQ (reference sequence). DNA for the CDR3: TGTGCCAGCAGCTTTAGCGGGAGGTCTCTCGAGCAGTACTTC. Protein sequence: CASSFSGRSLEQYF.

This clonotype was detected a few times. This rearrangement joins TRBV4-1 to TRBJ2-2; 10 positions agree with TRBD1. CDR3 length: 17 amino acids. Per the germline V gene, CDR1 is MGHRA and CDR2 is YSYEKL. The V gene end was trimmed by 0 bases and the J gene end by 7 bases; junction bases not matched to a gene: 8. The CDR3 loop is CASSQDIGDRGIGELFF. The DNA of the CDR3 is TGCGCCAGCAGCCAAGATATTGGGGACAGGGGAATCGGGGAGCTGTTTTTT.

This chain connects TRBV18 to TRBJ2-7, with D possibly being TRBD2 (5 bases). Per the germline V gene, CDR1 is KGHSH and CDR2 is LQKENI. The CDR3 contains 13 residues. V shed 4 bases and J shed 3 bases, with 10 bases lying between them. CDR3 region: CASSQEVSYEQYF. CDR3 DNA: TGTGCCAGCTCACAGGAGGTCAGCTACGAGCAGTACTTC. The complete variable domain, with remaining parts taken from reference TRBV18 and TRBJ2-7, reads NAGVMQNPRHLVRRRGQEARLRCSPMKGHSHVYWYRQLPEEGLKFMVYLQKENIIDESGMPKERFSAEFPKEGPSILRIQQVVRGDSAAYFCASSQEVSYEQYFGPGTRLTVT.

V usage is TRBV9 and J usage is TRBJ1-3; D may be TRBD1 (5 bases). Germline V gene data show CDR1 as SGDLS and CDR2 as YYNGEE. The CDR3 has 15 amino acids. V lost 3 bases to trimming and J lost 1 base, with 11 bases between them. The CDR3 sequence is CASSGAGGSGNTIYF. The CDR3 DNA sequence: TGTGCCAGCAGCGGAGCGGGGGGGTCTGGAAACACCATATATTTT.

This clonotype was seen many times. DNA of the CDR3: TGTGCCAGCAGTTCATCAGGCGTCGAGACCCAGTACTTC. Its protein product is CASSSSGVETQYF. The chain employs TRBV12-3 or TRBV12-4 and TRBJ2-5; no definite D call. There are 13 residues in the CDR3. Trimming stripped 4 bases from V and 5 bases from J, with 11 bases between.

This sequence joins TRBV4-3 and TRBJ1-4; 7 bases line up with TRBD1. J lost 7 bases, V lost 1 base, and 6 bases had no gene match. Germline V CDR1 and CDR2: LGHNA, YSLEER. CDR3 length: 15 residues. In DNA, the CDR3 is TGCGCCAGCAGCCAAGCTGAGACAGGGAGTGAAAAACTGTTTTTT. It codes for CASSQAETGSEKLFF.

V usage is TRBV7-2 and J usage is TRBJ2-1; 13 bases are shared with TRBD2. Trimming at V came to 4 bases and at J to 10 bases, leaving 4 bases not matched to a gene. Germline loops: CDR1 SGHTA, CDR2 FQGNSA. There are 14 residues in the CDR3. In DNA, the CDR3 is TGTGCCAGCAGCTGGGGACTAGCGGGGAAGGAGCAGTTCTTC. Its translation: CASSWGLAGKEQFF.

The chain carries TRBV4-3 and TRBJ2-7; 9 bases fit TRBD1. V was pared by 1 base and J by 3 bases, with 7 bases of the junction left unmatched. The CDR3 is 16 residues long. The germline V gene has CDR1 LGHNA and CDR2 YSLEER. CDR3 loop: CASSQAPGQGLYEQYF. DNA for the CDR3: TGCGCCAGCAGCCAAGCTCCGGGACAGGGACTCTACGAGCAGTACTTC.

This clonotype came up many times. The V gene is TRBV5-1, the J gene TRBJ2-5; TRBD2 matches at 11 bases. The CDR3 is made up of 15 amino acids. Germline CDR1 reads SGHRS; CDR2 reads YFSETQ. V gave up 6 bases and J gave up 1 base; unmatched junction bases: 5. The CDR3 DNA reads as TGCGCCAGCACGGGACTAGCGGACTCCCAAGAGACCCAGTACTTC. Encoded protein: CASTGLADSQETQYF.

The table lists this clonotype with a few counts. CDR3 nucleotides: TGTGCCAGCAGTTTAGGGCGGGGAAACTACGAGCAGTACTTC. It specifies CASSLGRGNYEQYF. The chain has TRBV27 and TRBJ2-7, with D possibly matching TRBD2 (6 bases). There are 14 residues in the CDR3. Trimming stripped 2 bases from V and 3 bases from J, with 11 bases between. CDR1 MNHEY and CDR2 SMNVEV come from the germline V gene (reference sequence).

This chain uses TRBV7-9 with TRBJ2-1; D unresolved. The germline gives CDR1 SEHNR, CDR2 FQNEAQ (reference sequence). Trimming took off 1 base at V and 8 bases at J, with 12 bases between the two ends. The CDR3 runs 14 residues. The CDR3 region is CASSLGPSIDEQFF. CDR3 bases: TGTGCCAGCAGCTTAGGCCCTAGTATCGATGAGCAGTTCTTC.

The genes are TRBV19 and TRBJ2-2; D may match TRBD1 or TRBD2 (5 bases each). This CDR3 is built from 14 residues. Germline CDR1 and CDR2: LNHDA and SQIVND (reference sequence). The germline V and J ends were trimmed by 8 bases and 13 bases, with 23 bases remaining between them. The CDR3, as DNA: TGTGCCAGTCAAGGGGAGAGGAGCCCGGGGACGCTGTTTTTT. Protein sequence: CASQGERSPGTLFF. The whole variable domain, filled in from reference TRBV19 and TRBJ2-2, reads DGGITQSPKYLFRKEGQNVTLSCEQNLNHDAMYWYRQDPGQGLRLIYYSQIVNDFQKGDIAEGYSVSREKKESFPLTVTSAQKNPTAFYLCASQGERSPGTLFFGEGSRLTVL.

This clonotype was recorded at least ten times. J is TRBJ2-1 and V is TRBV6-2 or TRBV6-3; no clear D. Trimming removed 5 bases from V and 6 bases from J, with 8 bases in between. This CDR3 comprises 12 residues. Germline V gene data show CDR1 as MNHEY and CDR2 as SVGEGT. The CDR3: CASSLLVNEQFF. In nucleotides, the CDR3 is TGTGCCAGCAGTCTTTTAGTCAATGAGCAGTTCTTC.

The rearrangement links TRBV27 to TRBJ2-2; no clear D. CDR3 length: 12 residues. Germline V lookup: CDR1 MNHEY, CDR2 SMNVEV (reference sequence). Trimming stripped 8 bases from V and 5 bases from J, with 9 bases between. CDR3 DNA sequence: TGTGCCAGCGCTTATAAAACCGGGGAGCTGTTTTTT. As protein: CASAYKTGELFF.

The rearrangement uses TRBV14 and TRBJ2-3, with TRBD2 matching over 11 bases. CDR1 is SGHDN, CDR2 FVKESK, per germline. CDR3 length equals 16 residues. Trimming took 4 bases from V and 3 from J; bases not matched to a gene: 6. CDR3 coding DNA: TGTGCCAGCAGCCGCATAGCGGGAGGGTCAACAGATACGCAGTATTTT. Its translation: CASSRIAGGSTDTQYF.

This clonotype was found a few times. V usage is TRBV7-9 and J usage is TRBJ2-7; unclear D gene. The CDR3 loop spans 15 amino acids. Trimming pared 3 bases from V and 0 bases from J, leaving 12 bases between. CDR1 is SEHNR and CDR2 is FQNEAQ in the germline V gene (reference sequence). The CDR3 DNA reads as TGTGCCAGCAGCTTGTCGTCGAGGAGCTCCTACGAGCAGTACTTC. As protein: CASSLSSRSSYEQYF.

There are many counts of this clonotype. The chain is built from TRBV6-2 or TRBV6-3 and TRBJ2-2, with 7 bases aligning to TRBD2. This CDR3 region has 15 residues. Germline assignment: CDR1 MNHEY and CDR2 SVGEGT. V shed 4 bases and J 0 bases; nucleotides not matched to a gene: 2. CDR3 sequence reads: CASSFLAANTGELFF. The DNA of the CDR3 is TGTGCCAGCAGTTTCCTAGCGGCGAACACCGGGGAGCTGTTTTTT.

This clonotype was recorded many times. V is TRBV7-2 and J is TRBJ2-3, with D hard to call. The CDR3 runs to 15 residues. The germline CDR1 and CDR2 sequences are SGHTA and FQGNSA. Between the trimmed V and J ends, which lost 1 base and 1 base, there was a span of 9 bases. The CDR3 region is CASSLGPPGTDTQYF. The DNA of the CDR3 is TGTGCCAGCAGCTTAGGCCCTCCGGGCACAGATACGCAGTATTTT. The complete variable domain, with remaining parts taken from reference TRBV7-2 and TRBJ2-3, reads GAGVSQSPSNKVTEKGKDVELRCDPISGHTALYWYRQSLGQGLEFLIYFQGNSAPDKSGLPSDRFSAERTGGSVSTLTIQRTQQEDSAVYLCASSLGPPGTDTQYFGPGTRLTVL.